The 20 T cell receptor beta chains in this list originate from one sample, sequenced in a study of CD8 T cells in ankylosing spondylitis. Study-level points and caveats: Ankylosing spondylitis blood appeared to be characterized by a TCR beta motif of 8 or 9 highly homologous variants.

Using its own MiXCR run on the 5' RACE reads, TCRdb lists one record per CDR3 protein. This table holds approximately 520,000 distinct CDR3 sequences, over 4% found once. The antigens these receptors bind are not known. Sequencing input: blood, either unsorted or a sorted T cell fraction (not recorded which). These receptor sequences come from a male donor with ankylosing spondylitis.

This clonotype was detected many times. The chain carries TRBV15 and TRBJ1-6; maybe TRBD1 (5 bases). The germline gives CDR1 LNHNV, CDR2 YYDKDF (reference sequence). The CDR3 length is 15 residues. The V gene lost 0 bases and the J gene lost 10 bases, with 13 bases spanning the gap. CDR3 loop: CATSRDRTGWSPLHF. The CDR3 DNA reads TGTGCCACCAGCAGAGATAGAACAGGATGGTCACCCCTCCACTTT. Together with reference TRBV15 and TRBJ1-6, the CDR3 gives the full variable domain: DAMVIQNPRYQVTQFGKPVTLSCSQTLNHNVMYWYQQKSSQAPKLLFHYYDKDFNNEADTPDNFQSRRPNTSFCFLDIRSPGLGDTAMYLCATSRDRTGWSPLHFGNGTRLTVT.

This clonotype occurred many times. The chain uses TRBV12-3 or TRBV12-4 and TRBJ1-6; no clear D. The ends were cut back, 4 bases at V and 0 bases at J, with 7 bases in the middle. The CDR3 covers 15 residues. This chain's CDR3 is CASSSTASYNSPLHF. Written as DNA, the CDR3 is TGTGCCAGCAGTTCGACCGCCTCCTATAATTCACCCCTCCACTTT.

This clonotype has only a few counts. The chain joins TRBV7-3 to TRBJ2-1, with D hard to call. Germline CDR1 SGHTA, CDR2 FQGTGA. CDR3 length: 14 amino acids. Trimming removed 1 base from V and 7 bases from J, with 11 bases in between. The CDR3 loop reads CASSLMGSKNEQFF. The CDR3 nucleotides are TGTGCCAGCAGCTTAATGGGCAGCAAAAATGAGCAGTTCTTC.

This clonotype was seen ten or more times. This rearrangement joins TRBV5-1 to TRBJ2-5; 8 bases map to TRBD2. Germline CDR1 and CDR2: SGHRS and YFSETQ. Losses at the gene ends were 2 bases for V and 5 bases for J; bases not matched to a gene: 14. The CDR3 contains 17 residues. The CDR3 DNA reads as TGCGCCAGCAGCTTCAGGACGGTAGCGGGGCGATTGGAGACCCAGTACTTC. As protein: CASSFRTVAGRLETQYF.

This clonotype has at least ten counts. The rearrangement uses TRBV18 and TRBJ2-1; the D is unclear. CDR3 length equals 13 residues. Looked up from germline, CDR1 is KGHSH and CDR2 is LQKENI. V was clipped by 4 bases and J by 6 bases, with 10 bases between them. The CDR3 region has the DNA TGTGCCAGCTCACTAAAACTGTTCAATGAGCAGTTCTTC. This encodes CASSLKLFNEQFF.

DNA for the CDR3: TGTGCCAGCACCCCGGAGCTGTTTTTT. Translating gives CASTPELFF. V and J are TRBV12-3 or TRBV12-4 and TRBJ2-2, with no clear D. The CDR3 runs 9 residues. Trimming shortened V by 7 bases and J by 10 bases, and 4 bases separated the two germline ends.

Ten or more counts support this clonotype. This rearrangement joins TRBV25-1 to TRBJ2-1; 7 nucleotides match TRBD2. The CDR3 has 16 residues. V trimming: 4 bases; J trimming: 5 bases; junction bases outside the gene matches: 11. Germline CDR1 and CDR2: MGHDK and SYGVNS. DNA for the CDR3: TGTGCCAGCAGTGCCATGCCCAGCGGGATCGACAATGAGCAGTTCTTC. Translating it yields CASSAMPSGIDNEQFF.

This clonotype was seen ten or more times. The gene calls are TRBV12-3 or TRBV12-4 and TRBJ2-1; D gene unclear. V was pared by 3 bases and J by 8 bases, with 8 bases between. The CDR3 spans 12 residues. Here the CDR3 reads CASSFTVYEQFF. In nucleotides, the CDR3 is TGTGCCAGCAGTTTTACGGTTTATGAGCAGTTCTTC.

This clonotype appeared a few times. The V and J genes are TRBV5-1 and TRBJ2-5; D may be TRBD2 (5 bases). This CDR3 is 16 amino acids long. With 1 base removed from V and 5 bases from J, the gap between germline ends came to 18 bases. In germline, CDR1 is SGHRS, CDR2 YFSETQ. The CDR3 bases are TGCGCCAGCAGCTTGTTCGGGGTCCAAATAAGGGAGACCCAGTACTTC. The encoded protein is CASSLFGVQIRETQYF.

This clonotype appeared many times. V usage is TRBV6-2 or TRBV6-3 and J usage is TRBJ2-7; the D gene is possibly TRBD2 (5 bases). The CDR3 sequence is 13 residues long. Trimming shortened V by 6 bases and J by 2 bases, and 11 bases separated the two germline ends. Germline V lookup: CDR1 MNHEY, CDR2 SVGEGT. CDR3 residues: CASRDPGTYEQYF. The DNA of the CDR3 is TGTGCCAGCAGGGACCCGGGAACCTACGAGCAGTACTTC.

This clonotype was seen at least ten times. The chain carries TRBV20-1 and TRBJ1-1, with D possibly being TRBD1 (6 bases). CDR1 is DFQATT, CDR2 SNEGSKA, per germline (reference sequence). V was trimmed by 2 bases and J by 1 base, leaving 14 bases between them. The CDR3 loop spans 15 amino acids. Written as DNA, the CDR3 is TGCAGTGCTAGACCCCCTAAACAGGGGAACACTGAAGCTTTCTTT. The encoded protein is CSARPPKQGNTEAFF.

This clonotype was found many times. The V call is TRBV20-1, the J call TRBJ2-7; 8 nucleotides line up with TRBD1. CDR1 DFQATT and CDR2 SNEGSKA come from the germline V gene (reference sequence). The V segment lost 0 bases and the J segment 4 bases; nucleotides outside the gene matches: 8. This CDR3 has 15 amino acids. The CDR3 reads CSARDHRTGRYEQYF. CDR3 nucleotide sequence: TGCAGTGCTAGAGATCACAGGACAGGGAGATACGAGCAGTACTTC.

This clonotype was observed at least ten times. CDR3 residues: CASSLEDPTYEQYF. CDR3 nucleotide sequence: TGCGCCAGCAGCTTGGAAGACCCAACCTACGAGCAGTACTTC. The chain has TRBV5-1 and TRBJ2-7, with D uncertain. Germline CDR1 is SGHRS and CDR2 is YFSETQ. The CDR3 runs to 14 residues. The V and J ends lost 0 bases and 2 bases respectively, with 9 bases between them.

This clonotype was observed many times. The chain recombines TRBV12-3 or TRBV12-4 with TRBJ1-3; D is perhaps TRBD1 (6 bases). The length of the CDR3 is 15 residues. The V gene lost 4 bases and the J gene lost 1 base, with 11 bases spanning the gap. The CDR3 DNA reads as TGTGCCAGCAGTTCACGGCAGGGGTCTGGAAACACCATATATTTT. Translated: CASSSRQGSGNTIYF.

This clonotype was counted ten times or more. The CDR3 sequence is CASSADRRPNTEAFF. The CDR3 DNA reads as TGTGCCAGCAGCGCAGACCGGAGACCGAACACTGAAGCTTTCTTT. V gene TRBV7-9 combines with J gene TRBJ1-1; the D is unclear. Germline V lookup: CDR1 SEHNR, CDR2 FQNEAQ (reference sequence). The CDR3 is made up of 15 amino acids. Trimming removed 5 bases from V and 1 base from J, with 14 bases in between.

This clonotype was seen at least ten times. This chain links TRBV6-4 with TRBJ2-1, with D unclear. V lost 5 bases and J lost 4, with 9 bases in between. The CDR3 has 13 amino acids. CDR1 MRHNA and CDR2 SNTAGT come from the germline V gene. CDR3 in DNA: TGTGCCAGCAGTTACTACCCTTACAATGAGCAGTTCTTC. Protein: CASSYYPYNEQFF.

Ten or more counts support this clonotype. The V and J genes are TRBV6-1 and TRBJ1-1, with 8 bases lining up with TRBD1. Germline-derived CDR1 and CDR2 are MNHNS and SASEGT. This CDR3 region has 14 residues. V lost 7 bases and J lost 1; bases outside the gene matches: 5. The CDR3 reads CASIQGAWNTEAFF. CDR3 DNA: TGTGCCAGCATCCAGGGGGCTTGGAACACTGAAGCTTTCTTT.

This clonotype came up many times. The chain recombines TRBV7-9 with TRBJ1-2, with D tentatively TRBD1 (6 bases). The CDR3 is made up of 14 amino acids. Germline CDR1 reads SEHNR; CDR2 reads FQNEAQ (reference sequence). The V end lost 1 base, the J end lost 4 bases, and 10 bases lay between the germline ends. The CDR3 nucleotides are TGTGCCAGCAGCTTAGGGGGGCATATCTATGGCTACACCTTC. Residues: CASSLGGHIYGYTF.

This clonotype was observed many times. This rearrangement joins TRBV29-1 to TRBJ1-4; TRBD1 is a possible D gene (5 bases). CDR1 and CDR2 (germline): SQVTM, ANQGSEA. This CDR3 comprises 14 residues. Deletions cut 1 base from V and 0 bases from J, with 6 bases between. DNA of the CDR3: TGCAGCGTTGAAGGACAGACAACTAATGAAAAACTGTTTTTT. Translation: CSVEGQTTNEKLFF.

This clonotype has ten or more counts. The V gene is TRBV4-1, the J gene TRBJ2-2; TRBD2 agrees at 8 bases. The CDR3 spans 18 residues. The trim removed 2 bases at V and 2 bases at J, leaving 10 bases unmatched. CDR1 and CDR2 from the germline V gene are MGHRA and YSYEKL. The CDR3 region is CASSQSLSGKSNTGELFF. CDR3 nucleotides: TGCGCCAGCAGCCAATCTCTTAGCGGGAAATCCAACACCGGGGAGCTGTTTTTT.